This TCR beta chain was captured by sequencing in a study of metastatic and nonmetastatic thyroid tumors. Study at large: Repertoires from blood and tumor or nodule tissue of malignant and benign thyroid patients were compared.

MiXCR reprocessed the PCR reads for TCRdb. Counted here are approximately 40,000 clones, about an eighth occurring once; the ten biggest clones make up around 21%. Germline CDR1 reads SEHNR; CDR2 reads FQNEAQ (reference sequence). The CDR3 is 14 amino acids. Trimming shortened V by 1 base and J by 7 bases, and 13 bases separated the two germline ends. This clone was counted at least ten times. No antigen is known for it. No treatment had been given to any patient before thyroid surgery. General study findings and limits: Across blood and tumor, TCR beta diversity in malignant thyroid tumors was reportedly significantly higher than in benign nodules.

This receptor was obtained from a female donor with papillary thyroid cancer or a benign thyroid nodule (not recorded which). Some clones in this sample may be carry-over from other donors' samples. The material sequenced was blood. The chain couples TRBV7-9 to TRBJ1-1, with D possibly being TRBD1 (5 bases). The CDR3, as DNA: TGTGCCAGCAGCTTAGGAGGACGGGACGGTGAAGCTTTCTTT. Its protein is CASSLGGRDGEAFF.